This record looks at one T cell receptor beta chain sequence and its context. The antigen is not known. These data originate in a study of cytomegalovirus exposure and HLA in healthy donors. The CDR3 sequence is 15 residues long. With V trimmed by 8 bases and J by 4 bases, 10 bases remained unmatched. The V gene's germline CDR1 is KGHSH and CDR2 LQKENI. The data were produced by immunoSEQ multiplex PCR, yet TCRdb's version contains in-frame clones alone and is incomplete. Here the sample spans tens of thousands of clones, around 97% being singletons. The study, taken as a whole, reports: Associated with cytomegalovirus, according to the listing, were 150 to 200 TCR beta chains. Subsequent analysis found a tendency for first-cohort TCR clusters to co-occur within the 110 or so validation repertoires. Researchers reported that a few CMV-associated chains were confirmed in vitro as CMV antigen-specific. Some public TCRs appeared in many individuals, while most sequences were rare.

The chain links TRBV18 to TRBJ2-5; 10 bases map to TRBD2. Sequenced sample: PBMCs. The clonotype was recovered from a man aged 18 to 30 in good health and CMV-seronegative. The CDR3, as DNA: TGTGCCAGCACTCTAGGACTAGCGGAACTAGAGACCCAGTACTTC. Encoded protein: CASTLGLAELETQYF. The complete variable domain, with remaining parts taken from reference TRBV18 and TRBJ2-5, reads NAGVMQNPRHLVRRRGQEARLRCSPMKGHSHVYWYRQLPEEGLKFMVYLQKENIIDESGMPKERFSAEFPKEGPSILRIQQVVRGDSAAYFCASTLGLAELETQYFGPGTRLLVL.